This TCR beta chain was retrieved from a study of OX40 agonist ivuxolimab in advanced cancers. Across the study: Cohort: more than 75% men, mean age 60, aged about 23 to 79. Of the patients, three showed partial responses, one with hepatocellular carcinoma and two with cutaneous melanoma.

The table came from immunoSEQ multiplex PCR; TCRdb's copy has only in-frame clones and leaves some out. The profile shows tens of thousands of clones, roughly 83% of them singletons. Patients were ruled out by autoimmune disease history or systemic immunosuppression. General study points: Specificity for antigen went undetermined in the expanded peripheral T cells.

This CDR3 is 15 amino acids long. Germline loops: CDR1 WNHNN, CDR2 SYGVQD (reference sequence). A remark on this clone: Its antigen is unidentified.

The sequenced sample was CD4+ or CD8+ T cells sorted from blood, obtained in a trial of the OX40 agonist ivuxolimab. The TCR comes from an adult with an advanced solid tumor such as melanoma, head and neck, liver or kidney cancer. The genes are TRBV10-1 and TRBJ2-5; weak D call: TRBD1 (6 bases). The J call may be mistaken, given a closer DNA end match to TRBJ2-7. The DNA for the CDR3 is TGCGCCAGCAGTGAGGGACAGTCAAGAAGCTACGAGCAGTACTTC. It codes for CASSEGQSRSYEQYF.